These 10 T cell receptor beta chains originate from one sample sequenced in a study of CD8+ T cells in alopecia areata. Reverse transcribed after extraction, RNA yielded cDNA as the sequencing template. The protocol was immunoSEQ multiplex PCR, while the TCRdb copy is restricted to in-frame clones and leaves out a portion. Among about 190,000 clones listed, approximately 67% were seen once. Stated treatment: oral pan-JAK inhibitor, 5-10 mg twice daily. The sequencing here drew on CD4+ T cells sorted from blood, taken between weeks 47 and 50, from a patient treated with tofacitinib. Source of these receptors: a human donor with alopecia areata.

As regards this clone: Other DNA sequences from this sample encode an identical CDR3 as well. V gene TRBV5-6 combines with J gene TRBJ2-3, with 8 positions matching TRBD1. The CDR3 consists of 15 residues. Germline trimming cut 4 bases from V and 5 bases from J; bases unmatched to any gene: 9. Per germline, CDR1 SGHDT and CDR2 YYEEEE. CDR3 nucleotide sequence: TGTGCCAGCAGCCTGAACGCAGGGGGCATAGATACGCAGTATTTT. Its translation is CASSLNAGGIDTQYF.

This chain joins TRBV29-1 and TRBJ1-1; D ambiguous. CDR1 is SQVTM and CDR2 is ANQGSEA in the germline V gene. CDR3 size: 13 residues. V lost 7 bases and J 2 bases, leaving 14 bases between the germline ends. This CDR3 reads CSADDPLNTEAFF. The CDR3 region has the DNA TGCAGCGCAGATGATCCATTAAACACTGAAGCTTTCTTT.

The gene calls are TRBV5-1 and TRBJ1-1; D possibly corresponds to TRBD1 (5 bases). V was cut by 5 bases and J by 2 bases, with 13 bases left in between. CDR1 is SGHRS, CDR2 YFSETQ, per germline. The CDR3 covers 14 residues. The CDR3 loop is CASRQTTENTEAFF. CDR3 bases: TGCGCCAGCAGACAGACGACAGAAAACACTGAAGCTTTCTTT.

The chain is built from TRBV29-1 and TRBJ1-2, with D maybe TRBD1 (6 bases). The ends were cut back, 3 bases at V and 10 bases at J, with 12 bases in the middle. Germline assignment: CDR1 SQVTM and CDR2 ANQGSEA. This CDR3 has 11 residues. In DNA form, the CDR3 reads TGCAGCGTTGACGACAGGAAGGTCTACACCTTC. Its protein is CSVDDRKVYTF.

The chain recombines TRBV30 with TRBJ1-2, with TRBD1 as a possible D gene (5 bases). There are 14 residues in the CDR3. V lost 5 bases, J lost 0 bases, and 13 bases lay in between. The V gene's germline CDR1 is GTSNPN and CDR2 SVGIG (reference sequence). The CDR3: CAWQQGAANYGYTF. CDR3 nucleotides: TGTGCCTGGCAACAAGGGGCTGCTAACTATGGCTACACCTTC.

The table lists this clone with a few counts. The V and J genes are TRBV4-1 and TRBJ2-5; 11 bases match TRBD2. Germline V gene sequence: CDR1 MGHRA, CDR2 YSYEKL. The length of the CDR3 is 16 residues. Trimming cost V 0 bases and J 9 bases; bases outside gene matches: 9. The CDR3 loop reads CASSQDLLAGDQSQYF. CDR3 DNA sequence: TGCGCCAGCAGCCAAGATCTACTAGCGGGGGACCAGTCCCAGTACTTC.

The chain joins TRBV7-2 to TRBJ2-3, with D possibly called TRBD1 or TRBD2 (5 bases each). The germline gives CDR1 SGHTA, CDR2 FQGNSA. This CDR3 contains 14 residues. The V gene lost 2 bases and the J gene lost 7 bases, with 13 bases spanning the gap. The CDR3 loop is CASSLRGVKNTQYF. CDR3 nucleotides: TGTGCCAGCAGCTTACGAGGGGTTAAGAATACGCAGTATTTT.

V is TRBV10-3 and J is TRBJ1-1; D gene uncertain. The ends were cut back, 8 bases at V and 0 bases at J, with 10 bases in the middle. The CDR3 has 13 residues. From germline, CDR1 is ENHRY and CDR2 SYGVKD. CDR3 sequence: CAIQAGMNTEAFF. DNA for the CDR3: TGTGCCATCCAAGCAGGCATGAACACTGAAGCTTTCTTT.

The chain employs TRBV2 and TRBJ1-1; TRBD1 aligns across 7 bases. The CDR3 sequence is 15 residues long. The germline gives CDR1 SNHLY, CDR2 FYNNEI. J lost 3 bases, V lost 8 bases, and 12 bases had no gene match. CDR3 loop: CASGLTGPPYTEAFF. DNA of the CDR3: TGTGCCAGCGGGTTGACAGGGCCACCTTACACTGAAGCTTTCTTT.

J is TRBJ2-7 and V is TRBV10-3, with D possibly TRBD2 on 6 matching bases. V lost 3 bases and J 7 bases, leaving 16 bases between the germline ends. CDR1 ENHRY and CDR2 SYGVKD come from the germline V gene. The CDR3 length is 14 residues. CDR3 residues: CAISEAGQTREQYF. DNA of the CDR3: TGTGCCATCAGTGAAGCGGGTCAAACGCGGGAGCAGTACTTC.